Listed here are 28 T cell receptor beta chains from one sample, sequenced in a study of control samples from healthy donors and cancer patients. Sequencing was performed with immunoSEQ multiplex PCR; in TCRdb, only in-frame clones are kept and a portion is missing. In the table there are some 89,000 clones, approximately 86% of which are singletons. Sequenced input: blood. These receptors all stem from a man aged 25-40 years in good health.

Of note for this clone: The sample has other DNA sequences that encode this CDR3 too. The V gene is TRBV29-1, the J gene TRBJ1-2; D is undetermined. CDR3 length: 17 amino acids. CDR1 and CDR2 from the germline V gene are SQVTM and ANQGSEA. V shed 0 bases and J shed 5 bases, with 22 bases lying between them. This chain's CDR3 is CSVEERVGAQFYYGYTF. CDR3 sequence (DNA): TGCAGCGTTGAAGAGAGGGTGGGCGCCCAATTCTATTATGGCTACACCTTC.

As to this clone: An end of the junction does not agree with germline; a read error may underlie this. The chain joins TRBV7-2 to TRBJ2-5; tentative D call: TRBD2 (5 bases). Germline V gene lookup returns CDR1 SGHTA and CDR2 FQGNSA. CDR3 size: 16 residues. CDR3 sequence: CASSLGAKRTQGTQYF. CDR3 nucleotides: TGTGCCAGCAGCTTAGGGGCAAAGCGGACCCAAGGGACCCAGTACTTC.

The rearrangement links TRBV18 to TRBJ2-2; D ambiguous. Germline CDR1 reads KGHSH; CDR2 reads LQKENI. V was cut by 3 bases and J by 6 bases, with 11 bases left in between. The CDR3 is made up of 14 amino acids. The CDR3 region is CASSPPKGAGELFF. DNA for the CDR3: TGTGCCAGCTCACCCCCCAAGGGCGCCGGGGAGCTGTTTTTT.

The genes are TRBV2 and TRBJ1-5, with D possibly matching TRBD1 (5 bases). Germline V gene sequence: CDR1 SNHLY, CDR2 FYNNEI. Between the trimmed V and J ends, which lost 8 bases and 3 bases, there was a span of 17 bases. The CDR3 runs to 15 residues. DNA for the CDR3: TGTGCCAGCGAGTTGACCAGGGACTACAATCAGCCCCAGCATTTT. Its translation: CASELTRDYNQPQHF.

CDR3 residues: CASSSSSSGGADTQYF. CDR3 nucleotide sequence: TGTGCCAGCAGCTCATCTTCTAGCGGTGGTGCTGATACGCAGTATTTT. The J gene is TRBJ2-3, the V gene TRBV5-6; 7 bases agree with TRBD2. The germline V gene has CDR1 SGHDT and CDR2 YYEEEE. This CDR3 is 16 amino acids long. With V trimmed by 3 bases and J by 6 bases, 13 bases remained unmatched.

J is TRBJ2-1 and V is TRBV5-1; a possible D gene is TRBD1 (6 bases). Germline CDR1 reads SGHRS; CDR2 reads YFSETQ. V gave up 2 bases and J gave up 7 bases, with 7 bases separating them. This CDR3 contains 12 residues. CDR3: CASSLQGNEQFF. DNA of the CDR3: TGCGCCAGCAGCTTACAGGGAAATGAGCAGTTCTTC.

J is TRBJ1-2 and V is TRBV2, with D unclear. In germline, CDR1 is SNHLY, CDR2 FYNNEI. The CDR3 contains 16 residues. Trimming cost V 2 bases and J 1 base, with 14 bases left between them. Written as DNA, the CDR3 is TGTGCCAGCAGTGAAACTGAGGAACAACTTAACTATGGCTACACCTTC. Its protein is CASSETEEQLNYGYTF. Looking up the rest from reference TRBV2 and TRBJ1-2 gives the full variable domain: EPEVTQTPSHQVTQMGQEVILRCVPISNHLYFYWYRQILGQKVEFLVSFYNNEISEKSEIFDDQFSVERPDGSNFTLKIRSTKLEDSAMYFCASSETEEQLNYGYTFGSGTRLTVV.

The chain employs TRBV9 and TRBJ2-2; D might be TRBD1 (6 bases). The V end was cut by 3 bases, the J end by 3 bases, with 24 bases between. Germline-derived CDR1 and CDR2 are SGDLS and YYNGEE. The CDR3 consists of 19 residues. CDR3 residues: CASSARQAGISQDTGELFF. DNA of the CDR3: TGTGCCAGCAGCGCTAGACAGGCCGGTATAAGTCAGGACACCGGGGAGCTGTTTTTT.

The table lists this clone with a few counts. CDR3 region: CASSLGLETDTQYF. The CDR3 DNA is TGTGCCAGCAGCCTGGGACTAGAAACAGATACGCAGTATTTT. The rearrangement links TRBV7-2 to TRBJ2-3, with TRBD2 matching over 8 bases. V lost 5 bases, J lost 3 bases, and 4 bases stayed unmatched. Per germline, CDR1 SGHTA and CDR2 FQGNSA. This CDR3 comprises 14 residues.

The chain couples TRBV7-9 to TRBJ2-5, with a tentative D call TRBD1 (5 bases). Trimming removed 5 bases from V and 5 bases from J, with 9 bases in between. CDR1 is SEHNR and CDR2 is FQNEAQ in the germline V gene (reference sequence). The CDR3 sequence is 12 residues long. The DNA of the CDR3 is TGTGCCAGCAGCGACCGACAGGAGACCCAGTACTTC. Amino acid sequence: CASSDRQETQYF. Looking up the rest from reference TRBV7-9 and TRBJ2-5 gives the full variable domain: DTGVSQNPRHKITKRGQNVTFRCDPISEHNRLYWYRQTLGQGPEFLTYFQNEAQLEKSRLLSDRFSAERPKGSFSTLEIQRTEQGDSAMYLCASSDRQETQYFGPGTRLLVL.

This chain joins TRBV10-3 and TRBJ1-1; no definite D call. The CDR3 is 15 amino acids. Germline CDR1 ENHRY, CDR2 SYGVKD. The ends were cut back, 2 bases at V and 2 bases at J, with 12 bases in the middle. CDR3: CAISEMGAGNTEAFF. The DNA for the CDR3 is TGTGCCATCAGTGAGATGGGCGCTGGAAACACTGAAGCTTTCTTT.

The chain has TRBV2 and TRBJ2-7; a weak D match, TRBD1 (6 bases). CDR1 and CDR2 (germline): SNHLY, FYNNEI. V was pared by 1 base and J by 2 bases, with 12 bases between. This CDR3 has 15 amino acids. The CDR3 sequence: CASSEGQGTAYEQYV. The CDR3 DNA reads as TGTGCCAGCAGTGAAGGTCAGGGGACGGCCTACGAGCAGTACGTC.

The chain couples TRBV7-8 to TRBJ1-2; D call uncertain. V shed 1 base and J shed 4 bases, with 13 bases lying between them. Germline CDR1 SGHVS, CDR2 FQNEAQ. The CDR3 has 15 residues. CDR3 sequence (DNA): TGTGCCAGCAGCTTAGTCTCCGGTGGGTCCTATGGCTACACCTTC. This gives the protein CASSLVSGGSYGYTF.

Here the CDR3 reads CASSFPNGGGYTF. The CDR3 nucleotides are TGTGCCAGCAGTTTCCCCAACGGCGGTGGCTACACCTTC. V usage is TRBV27 and J usage is TRBJ1-2, with no clear D. This CDR3 comprises 13 residues. The germline V and J ends were trimmed by 3 bases and 7 bases, with 12 bases remaining between them. CDR1 is MNHEY and CDR2 is SMNVEV in the germline V gene (reference sequence).

DNA for the CDR3: TGTGCCAGCAGTGGAAGTCGAGACACTGAAGCTTTCTTT. This gives the protein CASSGSRDTEAFF. The chain uses TRBV2 and TRBJ1-1; D is uncertain. V was shortened by 4 bases and J by 3 bases, with 9 bases between the two germline ends. The CDR3 length is 13 residues. Germline lookup yields CDR1 SNHLY and CDR2 FYNNEI.

V and J are TRBV24-1 and TRBJ1-1; tentatively, D is TRBD1 (6 bases). V was cut by 2 bases and J by 4 bases, with 16 bases left in between. Per the germline V gene, CDR1 is KGHDR and CDR2 is SFDVKD. The CDR3 runs 16 residues. Here the CDR3 DNA reads TGTGCCACCAGTGATTCTACCGGGACATCGGGCACTGAAGCTTTCTTT. Encoded protein: CATSDSTGTSGTEAFF.

This chain connects TRBV30 to TRBJ1-6; D not resolved. V lost 1 base and J lost 1, with 11 bases in between. The CDR3 spans 16 residues. The V gene's germline CDR1 is GTSNPN and CDR2 SVGIG (reference sequence). The CDR3 here is CAWSGLGSSYNSPLHF. The CDR3 nucleotides are TGTGCCTGGAGTGGACTGGGGAGTTCCTATAATTCACCCCTCCACTTT.

The CDR3 spells CASSVTGKQFF. The CDR3 DNA sequence: TGTGCCAGCAGTGTGACAGGAAAGCAGTTCTTC. The gene calls are TRBV12-3 or TRBV12-4 and TRBJ2-1; D may be TRBD1 (6 bases). The CDR3 length is 11 residues. Trimming pared 5 bases from V and 11 bases from J, leaving 10 bases between.

This chain uses TRBV25-1 with TRBJ1-2, with D hard to call. V dropped 2 bases and J dropped 4 bases, with 8 bases sitting between them. CDR1 and CDR2 (germline): MGHDK, SYGVNS. This CDR3 has 13 amino acids. This chain's CDR3 is CASSEDRSYGYTF. CDR3 sequence (DNA): TGTGCCAGCAGTGAAGACCGAAGCTATGGCTACACCTTC.

This clone was detected once. The chain employs TRBV6-5 and TRBJ1-2; 9 nucleotides align to TRBD1. V shed 4 bases and J 8 bases; nucleotides not matched to a gene: 14. The CDR3 loop spans 16 amino acids. Germline lookup yields CDR1 MNHEY and CDR2 SVGAGI. CDR3 DNA sequence: TGTGCCAGCAGTTCGTACCTGGACAGGGGTTTGGGGGGCTACACCTTC. Its translation is CASSSYLDRGLGGYTF.

CDR3 in DNA: TGCGCCAGCAGCTTGGGTGATCTATTTAACACTGAAGCTTTCTTT. It yields the protein CASSLGDLFNTEAFF. The chain combines TRBV5-1 with TRBJ1-1; D unclear. Germline CDR1 and CDR2: SGHRS and YFSETQ. The CDR3 length is 15 residues. V was trimmed by 0 bases and J by 2 bases, leaving 11 bases between them.

This sequence joins TRBV9 and TRBJ2-3; D may be TRBD1 (5 bases). Trimming left V 1 base short and J 4 bases short, with 10 bases between. The CDR3 covers 14 residues. Germline-derived CDR1 and CDR2 are SGDLS and YYNGEE. CDR3 coding DNA: TGTGCCAGCAGCGTATATGTAGGGGCAGATACGCAGTATTTT. Protein sequence: CASSVYVGADTQYF. Supplemented by reference TRBV9 and TRBJ2-3, the full variable domain reads DSGVTQTPKHLITATGQRVTLRCSPRSGDLSVYWYQQSLDQGLQFLIQYYNGEERAKGNILERFSAQQFPDLHSELNLSSLELGDSALYFCASSVYVGADTQYFGPGTRLTVL.

This clone has just one count. This sequence joins TRBV11-3 and TRBJ1-1; the match to TRBD1 covers 8 bases. Trimming removed 2 bases from V and 1 base from J; junction bases left unmatched: 3. The CDR3 is 15 residues long. CDR1 SGHNT and CDR2 YENEEA come from the germline V gene. The CDR3 coding sequence is TGTGCCAGCAGCTTATCGGGACAGGCGAACACTGAAGCTTTCTTT. Residues: CASSLSGQANTEAFF.

This chain links TRBV5-1 with TRBJ1-5, with a weak D call TRBD1 (6 bases). Germline V lookup: CDR1 SGHRS, CDR2 YFSETQ. V lost 4 bases, J lost 6 bases, and 14 bases lay in between. The CDR3 loop spans 14 amino acids. CDR3 bases: TGCGCCAGCAGCCCGGGACAAGACGGTCAGCCCCAGCATTTT. Residues: CASSPGQDGQPQHF.

The rearrangement links TRBV2 to TRBJ1-5; possible D gene TRBD1, 6 bases. CDR1 and CDR2 from the germline V gene are SNHLY and FYNNEI. The CDR3 is 13 residues long. Trimming took off 6 bases at V and 4 bases at J, with 10 bases between the two ends. The CDR3 DNA reads as TGTGCCAGCAGGAGTACAGGGAATCAGCCCCAGCATTTT. It is translated as CASRSTGNQPQHF. The full variable domain, with the rest looked up from reference TRBV2 and TRBJ1-5, is EPEVTQTPSHQVTQMGQEVILRCVPISNHLYFYWYRQILGQKVEFLVSFYNNEISEKSEIFDDQFSVERPDGSNFTLKIRSTKLEDSAMYFCASRSTGNQPQHFGDGTRLSIL.

The chain employs TRBV9 and TRBJ2-2, with 7 positions matching TRBD2. The germline CDR1 and CDR2 sequences are SGDLS and YYNGEE. This CDR3 is 17 amino acids long. J gave up 1 base and V 0 bases, and 6 bases lay outside the gene matches. The chain's CDR3 is CASSVEVGTMNTGELFF. Written as DNA, the CDR3 is TGTGCCAGCAGCGTAGAAGTTGGGACTATGAACACCGGGGAGCTGTTTTTT.

The V and J genes are TRBV28 and TRBJ1-5; 7 bases align to TRBD1. The CDR3 is 15 amino acids. V was clipped by 6 bases and J by 2 bases; unmatched bases: 7. Germline V CDR1 and CDR2: MDHEN, SYDVKM. CDR3 DNA: TGTGCCAGCAGAGTCGTAGGACAGGGCAATCAGCCCCAGCATTTT. Its protein product is CASRVVGQGNQPQHF.

The chain joins TRBV5-1 to TRBJ2-3; possibly TRBD1 for D (6 bases). Per germline, CDR1 SGHRS and CDR2 YFSETQ. CDR3 length equals 14 residues. Trimming took 2 bases from V and 4 from J, leaving 11 bases between them. CDR3 in amino acids: CASSFQGNADTQYF. DNA of the CDR3: TGCGCCAGCAGCTTCCAGGGGAACGCAGATACGCAGTATTTT. The full variable domain, with the rest looked up from reference TRBV5-1 and TRBJ2-3, is KAGVTQTPRYLIKTRGQQVTLSCSPISGHRSVSWYQQTPGQGLQFLFEYFSETQRNKGNFPGRFSGRQFSNSRSEMNVSTLELGDSALYLCASSFQGNADTQYFGPGTRLTVL.